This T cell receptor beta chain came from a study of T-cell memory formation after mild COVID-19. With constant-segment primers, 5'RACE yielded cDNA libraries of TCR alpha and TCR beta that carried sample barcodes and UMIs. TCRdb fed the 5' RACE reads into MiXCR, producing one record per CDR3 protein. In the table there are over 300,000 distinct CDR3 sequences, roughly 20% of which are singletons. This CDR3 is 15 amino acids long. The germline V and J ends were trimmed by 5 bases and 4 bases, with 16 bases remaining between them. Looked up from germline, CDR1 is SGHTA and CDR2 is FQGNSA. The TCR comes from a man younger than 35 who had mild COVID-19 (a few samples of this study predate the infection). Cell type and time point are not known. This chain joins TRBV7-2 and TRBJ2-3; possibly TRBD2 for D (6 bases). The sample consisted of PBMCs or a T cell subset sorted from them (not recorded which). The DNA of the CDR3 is TGTGCCAGCAGCCCCATGGGCGGGGCCGCAGATACGCAGTATTTT. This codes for CASSPMGGAADTQYF. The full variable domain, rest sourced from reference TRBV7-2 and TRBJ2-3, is GAGVSQSPSNKVTEKGKDVELRCDPISGHTALYWYRQSLGQGLEFLIYFQGNSAPDKSGLPSDRFSAERTGGSVSTLTIQRTQQEDSAVYLCASSPMGGAADTQYFGPGTRLTVL.